Following are 8 T cell receptor beta chains from one sample sequenced in a study of metastatic and nonmetastatic thyroid tumors. No patient received treatment before thyroid surgery. TCRdb reanalyzed the PCR reads with MiXCR. The table shows 9,500 to 14,000 clones, with around 27% occurring only once. The sequenced material came from adjacent normal tissue. The receptor set was obtained from a male donor with papillary thyroid cancer or a benign thyroid nodule (not recorded which). Some clones in this sample may be carry-over from other donors' samples.

The table lists this clone with a few counts. CDR3 in DNA: TGTGCCAGCAGCTTAGGGGGGAGAAGCTCCTACGAGCAGTACTTC. Residues: CASSLGGRSSYEQYF. The chain joins TRBV13 to TRBJ2-7, with TRBD2 as a possible D gene (5 bases). The CDR3 has 15 residues. Deletions cut 0 bases from V and 0 bases from J, with 9 bases between. The germline CDR1 and CDR2 sequences are PRHDT and FYEKMQ (reference sequence).

This clone was seen ten or more times. The V and J genes are TRBV7-9 and TRBJ2-5; the D is unclear. CDR1 is SEHNR, CDR2 FQNEAQ, per germline (reference sequence). The CDR3 is 13 amino acids. V was shortened by 2 bases and J by 5 bases, with 9 bases between the two germline ends. The chain's CDR3 is CASSLPGMETQYF. CDR3 nucleotide sequence: TGTGCCAGCAGCTTACCGGGTATGGAGACCCAGTACTTC.

CDR3 sequence (DNA): TGTGCCAGCAGCTTAGCACTAGCCCCGACCTCCTACAATGAGCAGTTCTTC. It encodes CASSLALAPTSYNEQFF. V gene TRBV7-2 combines with J gene TRBJ2-1, with D possibly being TRBD2 (6 bases). V lost 0 bases to trimming and J lost 0 bases, with 12 bases between them. Germline assignment: CDR1 SGHTA and CDR2 FQGNSA. The CDR3 runs to 17 residues.

To note about this clone: Germline is not matched at one junction end, which may reflect a read error. The chain joins TRBV20-1 to TRBJ1-5; 9 positions match TRBD1. Germline V gene data show CDR1 as DFQATT and CDR2 as SNEGSKA (reference sequence). The CDR3 length is 13 residues. The CDR3 coding sequence is TGCAGTTCTGTGGGACAGGGAGTACAGCCCCGGCATTTT. It specifies CSSVGQGVQPRHF.

The chain is built from TRBV7-8 and TRBJ1-1; 8 bases agree with TRBD1. CDR1 SGHVS and CDR2 FQNEAQ come from the germline V gene. The J segment lost 7 bases and the V segment lost 5 bases, leaving 6 bases of the junction unmatched. The CDR3 loop spans 13 amino acids. CDR3 nucleotides: TGTGCCAGCAGCCATCAGGGGGCAGGTGAAGCTTTCTTT. Amino acid sequence: CASSHQGAGEAFF.

This clone has just a few counts. V gene TRBV11-2 combines with J gene TRBJ2-7, with D possibly matching TRBD2 (6 bases). The CDR3 totals 16 residues. Germline V lookup: CDR1 SGHAT, CDR2 FQNNGV. V lost 5 bases, J lost 3 bases, and 20 bases lay in between. The chain's CDR3 is CASSPSIGQGGYEQYF. The CDR3 region has the DNA TGTGCCAGCAGCCCTTCCATCGGGCAGGGAGGCTACGAGCAGTACTTC.

This clone was seen only a few times. The V gene is TRBV4-2, the J gene TRBJ1-1; possible D gene TRBD1, 5 bases. V was pared by 2 bases and J by 4 bases, with 8 bases between. CDR1 LGHNA and CDR2 YNFKEQ come from the germline V gene. CDR3 length equals 13 residues. CDR3 loop: CASSQKRGTEAFF. The CDR3 nucleotides read TGTGCCAGCAGCCAAAAAAGGGGCACTGAAGCTTTCTTT.

The chain has TRBV24-1 and TRBJ2-1; the D call may be TRBD1 or TRBD2 (5 bases each). CDR1 and CDR2 (germline): KGHDR, SFDVKD. Trimming removed 5 bases from V and 3 bases from J, with 10 bases in between. The CDR3 spans 14 residues. The CDR3 coding sequence is TGTGCCACCAGTGCTGGGGACGGCTACAATGAGCAGTTCTTC. Translating it yields CATSAGDGYNEQFF.